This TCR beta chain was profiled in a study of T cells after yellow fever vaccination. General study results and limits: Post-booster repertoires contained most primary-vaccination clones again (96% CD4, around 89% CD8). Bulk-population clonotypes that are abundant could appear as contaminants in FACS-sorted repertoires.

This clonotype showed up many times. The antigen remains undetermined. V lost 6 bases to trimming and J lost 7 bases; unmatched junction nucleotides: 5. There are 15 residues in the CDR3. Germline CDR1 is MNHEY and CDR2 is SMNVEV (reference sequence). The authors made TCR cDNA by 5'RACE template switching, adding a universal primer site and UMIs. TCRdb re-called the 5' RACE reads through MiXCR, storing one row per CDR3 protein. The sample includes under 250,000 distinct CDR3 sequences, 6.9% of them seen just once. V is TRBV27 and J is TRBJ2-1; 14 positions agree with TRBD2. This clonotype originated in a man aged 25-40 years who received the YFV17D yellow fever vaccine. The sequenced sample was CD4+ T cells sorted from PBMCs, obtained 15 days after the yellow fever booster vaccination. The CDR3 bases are TGTGCCAGCAGCCAGGGACTAGCGGGAGTTAATGAGCAGTTCTTC. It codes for CASSQGLAGVNEQFF.